These 8 T cell receptor beta chains originate from one sample sequenced in a study of OX40 agonist ivuxolimab in advanced cancers. Measured with immunoSEQ multiplex PCR; TCRdb has only the in-frame clones, and not every one. The table lists tens of thousands of clones, 94% of them singletons. The starting material was CD4+ or CD8+ T cells sorted from blood, obtained in a trial of the OX40 agonist ivuxolimab. The receptors derive from an adult with an advanced solid tumor such as melanoma, head and neck, liver or kidney cancer.

J is TRBJ2-1 and V is TRBV9, with 7 bases lining up with TRBD2. The CDR3 covers 19 residues. Germline assignment: CDR1 SGDLS and CDR2 YYNGEE. Germline trimming cut 0 bases from V and 8 bases from J; bases unmatched to any gene: 20. The DNA for the CDR3 is TGTGCCAGCAGCGTAGCGGCATCCAGCACGTGGGAGGGCCGAGATGAGCAGTTCTTC. Amino acid sequence: CASSVAASSTWEGRDEQFF.

This clone appeared a single time. This chain links TRBV11-2 with TRBJ2-7, with a tentative D call TRBD1 (5 bases). Trimming took 7 bases from V and 2 from J, leaving 18 bases between them. The CDR3 spans 15 residues. Germline CDR1 is SGHAT and CDR2 is FQNNGV. The CDR3 coding sequence is TGTGCCAGCAACCCCTTGCCAGGGCTCCCCTACGAGCAGTACTTC. It encodes CASNPLPGLPYEQYF.

The rearrangement links TRBV4-3 to TRBJ2-7, with 8 bases identical to TRBD1. After removal of 1 base from V and 3 bases from J, the junction contained 5 bases not matched to a gene. CDR3 length: 15 amino acids. Germline lookup yields CDR1 LGHNA and CDR2 YSLEER. CDR3 bases: TGCGCCAGCAGCCAAGGAGGGACAGGCGGCTACGAGCAGTACTTC. This codes for CASSQGGTGGYEQYF.

The CDR3 DNA sequence: TGTGCCAGCAGTCAACAGGGGTACACTGAAGCTTTCTTT. Its translation is CASSQQGYTEAFF. The V and J genes are TRBV6-5 and TRBJ1-1, with 7 bases matching TRBD1. The CDR3 spans 13 residues. Germline CDR1 MNHEY, CDR2 SVGAGI. V dropped 5 bases and J dropped 3; count of bases not matched to a gene: 3.

This chain joins TRBV5-5 and TRBJ2-1, with 8 bases lining up with TRBD1. J gave up 3 bases and V 3 bases, and 5 bases lay outside the gene matches. Looked up from germline, CDR1 is SGHKS and CDR2 is YYEKEE (reference sequence). The length of the CDR3 is 15 residues. The CDR3 DNA sequence: TGTGCCAGCAGCTCCGGACAGGGAGTCTACAATGAGCAGTTCTTC. Protein sequence: CASSSGQGVYNEQFF.

V gene TRBV4-3 combines with J gene TRBJ1-5; D is undetermined. The CDR3 extends over 14 amino acids. Germline lookup yields CDR1 LGHNA and CDR2 YSLEER. Trimming stripped 0 bases from V and 2 bases from J, with 5 bases between. The CDR3 here is CASSQDGRNQPQHF. CDR3 bases: TGCGCCAGCAGCCAAGATGGGCGCAATCAGCCCCAGCATTTT.

The chain links TRBV9 to TRBJ2-3; 11 bases align to TRBD2. Germline V gene lookup returns CDR1 SGDLS and CDR2 YYNGEE. CDR3 length: 18 amino acids. The ends lost 3 bases at V and 5 bases at J; junction bases unmatched: 14. DNA for the CDR3: TGTGCCAGCAGCGCCCCCGCTAGCGGGAGGAATGTGAGAGATACGCAGTATTTT. It specifies CASSAPASGRNVRDTQYF.

The rearrangement joins TRBV29-1 to TRBJ2-2, with TRBD2 matching over 8 bases. CDR3 length: 19 amino acids. The V and J ends lost 2 bases and 0 bases, in that order; junction bases with no gene match: 14. Germline CDR1 and CDR2: SQVTM and ANQGSEA. Here the CDR3 reads CSVEIPGRGGLSNTGELFF. The CDR3 DNA reads TGCAGCGTTGAAATCCCCGGGAGGGGGGGCCTTTCGAACACCGGGGAGCTGTTTTTT.